This TCR beta chain was recorded in a study of T-cell reconstitution after alpha-beta-depleted transplantation in children. Per the germline V gene, CDR1 is DFQATT and CDR2 is SNEGSKA (reference sequence). CDR3 length: 13 amino acids. As it was prepared, the TCRbeta library received unique molecular identifiers. In TCRdb, the PCR reads were re-called with MiXCR into one record per CDR3 protein. The table shows 400,000 to 500,000 distinct CDR3 sequences, with about a tenth occurring only once. As for this clonotype: Given a much more abundant clone one base away, this may be a read error.

The chain couples TRBV20-1 to TRBJ2-3; D is unclear. The DNA end is more similar to TRBJ1-5, so the J call may be wrong. The clonotype originates from a human donor who donated a stem cell graft to a child with acute myeloid leukemia. This specimen consisted of PBMCs from the stem cell graft donor, obtained from the stem cell graft. The CDR3 protein is CSARPGTTDTQHF. In DNA form, the CDR3 reads TGCAGTGCTAGACCGGGAACCACAGATACGCAGCATTTT.